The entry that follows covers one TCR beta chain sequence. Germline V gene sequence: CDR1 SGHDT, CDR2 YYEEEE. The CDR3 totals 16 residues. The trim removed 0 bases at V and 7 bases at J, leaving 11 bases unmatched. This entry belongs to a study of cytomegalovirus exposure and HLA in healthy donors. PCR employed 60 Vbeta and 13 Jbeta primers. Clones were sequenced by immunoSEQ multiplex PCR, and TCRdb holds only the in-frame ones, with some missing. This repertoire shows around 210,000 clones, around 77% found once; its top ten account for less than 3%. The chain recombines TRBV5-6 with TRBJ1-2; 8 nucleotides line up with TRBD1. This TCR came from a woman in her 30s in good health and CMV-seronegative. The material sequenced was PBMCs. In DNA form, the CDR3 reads TGTGCCAGCAGCTTGGGAGGACAGGGAAGCTGGAGTGGCTACACCTTC. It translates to CASSLGGQGSWSGYTF. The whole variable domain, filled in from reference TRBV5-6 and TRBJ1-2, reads DAGVTQSPTHLIKTRGQQVTLRCSPKSGHDTVSWYQQALGQGPQFIFQYYEEEERQRGNFPDRFSGHQFPNYSSELNVNALLLGDSALYLCASSLGGQGSWSGYTFGSGTRLTVV.